This TCR beta chain derives from a study of blood T cell repertoires in COVID-19. Study in general: The United States, Italy and Spain supplied acute and convalescent COVID-19 samples. PBMCs, B-cell-depleted T cells, or T cells provided the cDNA or gDNA that made up the material.

This clone appeared a single time. The CDR3 has 13 amino acids. The ends were cut back, 4 bases at V and 2 bases at J, with 8 bases in the middle. In the original analysis: For nucleated cells, counts were estimated from reference gene primer amplification. This table comes from immunoSEQ multiplex PCR, and its TCRdb copy is limited to in-frame clones, with some not included. V and J calls and clone size are given by that table; D and trimming were obtained from the DNA. The profile shows over 400,000 clones, around 90% of them singletons. Patients at the Seattle site were enrolled during active infection and followed longitudinally.

The chain uses TRBV12-3 or TRBV12-4 and TRBJ2-5, with D unclear. The clonotype was recovered from a woman between 50 and 59 years old with COVID-19, enrolled during active disease. What was sequenced was peripheral blood. CDR3 nucleotides: TGTGCCAGCAGTTCCCCGGGTCAAGAGACCCAGTACTTC. Its protein product is CASSSPGQETQYF.